The 5 T cell receptor beta chains presented below share a single source sample, sequenced in a study of CD8 T cells in ankylosing spondylitis. Each CDR3 protein gets one entry after TCRdb re-called the 5' RACE reads with MiXCR. In the table there are 250,000 to 300,000 distinct CDR3 sequences, 18% of which are singletons. The sequenced sample consisted of blood, either unsorted or a sorted T cell fraction (not recorded which). The receptors were gathered from a male donor with ankylosing spondylitis or in good health (not recorded which).

This clonotype was recorded once. V is TRBV12-3 or TRBV12-4 and J is TRBJ2-2; D call uncertain. The CDR3 is made up of 15 amino acids. V was clipped by 6 bases and J by 1 base, with 12 bases between them. CDR3 region: CASSDPAGNTGELFF. DNA of the CDR3: TGTGCCAGCAGCGACCCTGCAGGGAACACCGGGGAGCTGTTTTTT.

This clonotype has at least ten counts. V gene TRBV12-3 or TRBV12-4 combines with J gene TRBJ2-7, with D uncertain. The CDR3 runs 13 residues. Trimming removed 4 bases at V and 4 bases at J, with 11 bases between. CDR3 nucleotide sequence: TGTGCCAGCAGTTCCGGCCTTCGATACGAGCAGTACTTC. This codes for CASSSGLRYEQYF.

The table lists this clonotype with many counts. J is TRBJ2-3 and V is TRBV27, with TRBD2 matching over 10 bases. This CDR3 spans 17 amino acids. The V segment lost 5 bases and the J segment 3 bases; nucleotides outside the gene matches: 11. Germline V gene data show CDR1 as MNHEY and CDR2 as SMNVEV (reference sequence). The CDR3, as DNA: TGTGCCAGCAGTCCGCCCGGACTAGCGGTTTGGACAGATACGCAGTATTTT. This codes for CASSPPGLAVWTDTQYF.

In this sample, this clonotype turned up many times. This chain links TRBV7-8 with TRBJ1-2, with a possible D match to TRBD1 (5 bases). Trimming shortened V by 0 bases and J by 6 bases, and 11 bases separated the two germline ends. The CDR3 sequence is 14 residues long. CDR1 SGHVS and CDR2 FQNEAQ come from the germline V gene. The CDR3 DNA reads TGTGCCAGCAGCTTAGCTTCAGGGACGGATGGCTACACCTTC. Amino acid sequence: CASSLASGTDGYTF.

In this sample, this clonotype turned up a few times. The V and J genes are TRBV2 and TRBJ1-5; D unclear. The CDR3 runs to 13 residues. The V and J ends lost 2 bases and 6 bases respectively, with 8 bases between them. Germline CDR1 is SNHLY and CDR2 is FYNNEI. In DNA, the CDR3 is TGTGCCAGCAGTGAACTGTGGGGTCAGCCCCAGCATTTT. This sequence encodes CASSELWGQPQHF.